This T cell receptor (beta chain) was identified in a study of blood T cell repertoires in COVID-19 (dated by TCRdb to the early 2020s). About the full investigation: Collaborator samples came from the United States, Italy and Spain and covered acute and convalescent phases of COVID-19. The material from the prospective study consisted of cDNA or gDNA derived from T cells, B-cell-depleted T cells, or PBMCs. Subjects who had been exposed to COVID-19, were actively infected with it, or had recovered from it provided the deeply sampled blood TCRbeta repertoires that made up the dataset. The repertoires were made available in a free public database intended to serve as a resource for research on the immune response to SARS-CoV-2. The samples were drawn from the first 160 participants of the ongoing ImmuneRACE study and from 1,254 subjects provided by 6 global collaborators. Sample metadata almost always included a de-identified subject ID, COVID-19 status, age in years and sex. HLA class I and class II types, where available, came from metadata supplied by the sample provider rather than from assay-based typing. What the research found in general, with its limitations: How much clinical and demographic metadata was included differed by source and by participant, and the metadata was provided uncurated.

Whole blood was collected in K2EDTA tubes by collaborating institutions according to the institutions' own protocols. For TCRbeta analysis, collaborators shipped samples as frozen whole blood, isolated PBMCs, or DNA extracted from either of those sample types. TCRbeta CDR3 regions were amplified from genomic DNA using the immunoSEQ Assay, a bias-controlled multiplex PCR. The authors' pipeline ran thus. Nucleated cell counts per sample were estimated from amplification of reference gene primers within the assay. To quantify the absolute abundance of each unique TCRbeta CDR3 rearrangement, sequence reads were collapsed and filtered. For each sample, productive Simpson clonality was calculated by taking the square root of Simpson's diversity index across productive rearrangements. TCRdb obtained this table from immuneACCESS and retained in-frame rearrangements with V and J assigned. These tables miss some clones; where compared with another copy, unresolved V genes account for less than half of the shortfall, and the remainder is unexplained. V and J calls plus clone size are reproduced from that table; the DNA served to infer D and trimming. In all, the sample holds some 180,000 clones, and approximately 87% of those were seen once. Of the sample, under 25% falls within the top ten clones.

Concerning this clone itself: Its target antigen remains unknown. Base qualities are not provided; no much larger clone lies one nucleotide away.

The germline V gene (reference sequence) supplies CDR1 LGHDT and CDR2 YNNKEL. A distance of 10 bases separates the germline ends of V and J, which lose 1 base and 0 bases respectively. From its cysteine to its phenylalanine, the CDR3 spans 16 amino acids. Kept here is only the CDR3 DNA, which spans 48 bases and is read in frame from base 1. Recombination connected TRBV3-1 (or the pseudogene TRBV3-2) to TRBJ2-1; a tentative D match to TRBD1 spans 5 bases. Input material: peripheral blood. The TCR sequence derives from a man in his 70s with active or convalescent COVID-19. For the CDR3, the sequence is CASSQGQWSSYNEQFF. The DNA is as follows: TGTGCCAGCAGCCAAGGACAGTGGAGCTCCTACAATGAGCAGTTCTTC.